This T cell receptor (beta chain) was captured in a study of blood T cells in healthy people across ages. The CDR3 covers 15 residues. Trimming shortened V by 6 bases and J by 4 bases, and 19 bases separated the two germline ends. Germline-derived CDR1 and CDR2 are LGHNA and YSLEER. The study's findings and limits: Per million T cells, TCR beta diversity dropped roughly linearly as age increased. Samples with more naive T cells showed higher observed beta diversity.

This clonotype was seen more than once but under ten times. Its antigen is as yet unknown. PCR was performed a second time for about 7 to 11 cycles using a sample-barcoded 5' primer and a J-beta primer mix. MiXCR, applied by TCRdb to the 5' RACE reads, yields one record per CDR3 protein. The repertoire has about 1.4 million distinct CDR3 sequences, approximately 60% of them found once; the top ten carry 6.7%. The material sequenced was blood. This chain joins TRBV4-3 and TRBJ2-7; a weak D match, TRBD1 (6 bases). The sequence was obtained from a man aged 18 to 35 in good health. This CDR3 is CASSWGPGDGYEQYF. CDR3 DNA sequence: TGCGCCAGCAGTTGGGGCCCAGGGGATGGGTACGAGCAGTACTTC.